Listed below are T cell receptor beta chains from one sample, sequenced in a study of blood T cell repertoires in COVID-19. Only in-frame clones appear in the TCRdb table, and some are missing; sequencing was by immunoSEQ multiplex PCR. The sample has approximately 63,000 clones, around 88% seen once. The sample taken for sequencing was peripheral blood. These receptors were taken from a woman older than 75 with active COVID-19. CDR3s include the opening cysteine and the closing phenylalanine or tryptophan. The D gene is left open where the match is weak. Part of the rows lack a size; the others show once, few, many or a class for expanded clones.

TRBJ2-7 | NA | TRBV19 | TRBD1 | CASSTTGTGGAEQYF | TGTGCCAGTAGTACGACCGGGACAGGGGGCGCCGAGCAGTACTTC
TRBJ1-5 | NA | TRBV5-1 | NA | CASSPDLAGQPQHF | TGCGCCAGCAGCCCGGACCTTGCGGGTCAGCCCCAGCATTTT
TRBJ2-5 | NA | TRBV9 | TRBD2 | CASSPGASGSQETQYF | TGTGCCAGCAGCCCCGGCGCTAGCGGGAGCCAAGAGACCCAGTACTTC
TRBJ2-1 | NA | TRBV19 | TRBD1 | CASSTGTDLRRRFF | TGTGCCAGTAGTACCGGGACAGACCTTCGAAGGCGGTTCTTC
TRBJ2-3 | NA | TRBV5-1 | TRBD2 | CASSLESGGSTDTQYF | TGCGCCAGCAGCTTGGAAAGCGGGGGGTCCACAGATACGCAGTATTTT
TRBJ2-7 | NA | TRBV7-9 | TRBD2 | CASSPGTSGYEQYF | TGTGCCAGCAGCCCTGGGACTAGCGGTTACGAGCAGTACTTC
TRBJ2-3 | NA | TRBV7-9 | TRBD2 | CASSLTSGGSGDTQYF | TGTGCCAGCAGCCTCACTAGCGGGGGATCTGGAGATACGCAGTATTTT
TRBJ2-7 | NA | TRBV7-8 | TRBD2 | CASSSITSGLSYEQYF | TGTGCCAGCAGCTCTATTACTAGCGGGCTCTCCTACGAGCAGTACTTC
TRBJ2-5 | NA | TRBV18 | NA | CASSLLRGETQYF | TGTGCCAGCTCTCTACTTAGGGGTGAGACCCAGTACTTC
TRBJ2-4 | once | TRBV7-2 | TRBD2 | CASSTTSGENIQYF | TGTGCCAGCAGTACAACTAGCGGTGAAAACATTCAGTACTTC
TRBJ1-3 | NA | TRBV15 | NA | CATSRGALDGNTIYF | TGTGCCACCAGCAGGGGGGCTTTAGACGGAAACACCATATATTTT
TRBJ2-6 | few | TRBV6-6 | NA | CASSQGFGANVLTF | TGTGCCAGCAGCCAGGGCTTTGGGGCCAACGTCCTGACTTTC
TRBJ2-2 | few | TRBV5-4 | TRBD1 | CASSSDRANTGELFF | TGTGCCAGCAGCTCCGACAGGGCGAACACCGGGGAGCTGTTTTTT
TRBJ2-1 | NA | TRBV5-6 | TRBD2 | CASSLAVSGGNEQFF | TGTGCCAGCAGCCTGGCGGTTAGCGGGGGGAATGAGCAGTTCTTC
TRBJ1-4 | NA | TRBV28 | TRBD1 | CASREQGAKLFF | TGTGCCAGCAGGGAACAGGGGGCAAAACTGTTTTTT